This TCR beta chain was recorded in a study of CXCR3-negative and CXCR3-positive naive CD8 T cells. Findings and caveats of the study: High diversity, comparable across both naive subsets, contrasted with much lower diversity in memory CD8+ cells. Naive cells positive for CXCR3 carried more hydrophobic TRB CDR3s than CXCR3-negative ones.

TRB cDNA was prepared as libraries by UMI-labeled 5' RACE. One entry per CDR3 protein, without DNA, is what TCRdb gives after re-calling the 5' RACE reads. Recorded for this sample: around 88,000 distinct CDR3 sequences. As concerns this clonotype: The antigen is undetermined.

The CDR3 sequence is 15 residues long. The V gene's germline CDR1 is SGHDN and CDR2 FVKESK. Sequencing input: naive CXCR3+ CD8+ T cells from blood. The subset: CD45RO-CCR7+CD27+CD95- naive CD8+ T cells expressing CXCR3 (TNR3+). This chain connects TRBV14 to TRBJ1-6; TCRdb picks TRBD1, but there is no DNA to check that call. The sequence derives from a human donor in good health. Some clones in this sample may be carry-over from other donors' samples. The CDR3 here is CASSQGDKINSPLHF.